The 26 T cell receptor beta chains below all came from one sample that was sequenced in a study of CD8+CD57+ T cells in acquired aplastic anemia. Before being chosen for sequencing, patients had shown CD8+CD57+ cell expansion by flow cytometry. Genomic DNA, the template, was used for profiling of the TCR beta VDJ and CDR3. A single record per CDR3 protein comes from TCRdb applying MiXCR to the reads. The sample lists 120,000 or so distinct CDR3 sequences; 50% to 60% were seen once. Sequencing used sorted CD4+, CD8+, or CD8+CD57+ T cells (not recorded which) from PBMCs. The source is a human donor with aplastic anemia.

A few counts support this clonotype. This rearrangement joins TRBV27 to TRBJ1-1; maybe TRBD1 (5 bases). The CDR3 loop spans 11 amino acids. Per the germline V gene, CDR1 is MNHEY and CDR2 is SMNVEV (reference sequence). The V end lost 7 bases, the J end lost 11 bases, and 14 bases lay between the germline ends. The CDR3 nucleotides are TGTGCCAGCACCCAGGGTAGTCGGGCTTTCTTT. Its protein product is CASTQGSRAFF.

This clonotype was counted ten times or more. The CDR3 region has the DNA TGTGCCAGCAGAAGCAGTCCCGGGGAGCTGTTTTTT. It encodes CASRSSPGELFF. The chain recombines TRBV6-4 with TRBJ2-2; D remains unclear. Trimming pared 6 bases from V and 6 bases from J, leaving 8 bases between. This CDR3 contains 12 residues. Looked up from germline, CDR1 is MRHNA and CDR2 is SNTAGT.

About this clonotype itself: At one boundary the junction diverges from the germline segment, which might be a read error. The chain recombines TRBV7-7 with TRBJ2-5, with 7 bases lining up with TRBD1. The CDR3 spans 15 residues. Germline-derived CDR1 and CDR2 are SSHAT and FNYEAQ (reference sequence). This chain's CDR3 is CASSLATGSGETQYF. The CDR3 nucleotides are TGTGCTAGCAGCTTGGCGACAGGGTCGGGAGAGACCCAGTACTTC.

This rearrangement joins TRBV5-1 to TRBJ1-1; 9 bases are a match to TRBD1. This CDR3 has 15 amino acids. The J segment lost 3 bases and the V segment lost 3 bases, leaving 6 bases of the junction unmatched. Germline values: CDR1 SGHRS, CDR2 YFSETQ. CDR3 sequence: CASSSTGGRDTEAFF. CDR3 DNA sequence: TGCGCCAGCAGCTCGACAGGGGGAAGGGACACTGAAGCTTTCTTT.

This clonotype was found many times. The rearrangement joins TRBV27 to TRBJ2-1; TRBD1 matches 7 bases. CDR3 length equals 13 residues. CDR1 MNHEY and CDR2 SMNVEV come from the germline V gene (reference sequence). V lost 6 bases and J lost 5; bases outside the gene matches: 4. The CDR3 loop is CASSDRANNEQFF. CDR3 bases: TGTGCCAGCAGCGACAGGGCCAACAATGAGCAGTTCTTC.

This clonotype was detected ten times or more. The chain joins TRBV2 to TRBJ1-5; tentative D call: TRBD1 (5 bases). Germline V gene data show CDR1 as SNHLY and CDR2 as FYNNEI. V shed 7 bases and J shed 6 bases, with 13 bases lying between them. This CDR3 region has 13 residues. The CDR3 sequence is CASMSRGVQPQHF. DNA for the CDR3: TGTGCCAGCATGAGTAGAGGGGTTCAGCCCCAGCATTTT.

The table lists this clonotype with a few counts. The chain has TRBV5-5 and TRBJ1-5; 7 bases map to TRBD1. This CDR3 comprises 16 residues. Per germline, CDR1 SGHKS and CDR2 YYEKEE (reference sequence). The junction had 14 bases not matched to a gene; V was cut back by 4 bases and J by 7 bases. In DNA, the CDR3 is TGTGCCAGCAGCCCTACCCGACAGGGATTGGTGCAGCCCCAGCATTTT. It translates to CASSPTRQGLVQPQHF.

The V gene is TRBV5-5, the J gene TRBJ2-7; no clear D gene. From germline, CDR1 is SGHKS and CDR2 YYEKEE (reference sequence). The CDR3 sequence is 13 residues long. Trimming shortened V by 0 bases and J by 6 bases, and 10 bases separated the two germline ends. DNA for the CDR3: TGTGCCAGCAGCTTGGTTCCAGTCGTCGAGCAGTACTTC. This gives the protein CASSLVPVVEQYF.

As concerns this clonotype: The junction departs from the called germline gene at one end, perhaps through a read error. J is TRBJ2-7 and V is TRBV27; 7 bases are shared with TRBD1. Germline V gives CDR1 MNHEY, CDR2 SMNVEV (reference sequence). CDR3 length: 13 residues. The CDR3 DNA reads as TGTGCCAGCAGTTGGGACAGCTCCTACGAGCAGCACTTC. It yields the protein CASSWDSSYEQHF.

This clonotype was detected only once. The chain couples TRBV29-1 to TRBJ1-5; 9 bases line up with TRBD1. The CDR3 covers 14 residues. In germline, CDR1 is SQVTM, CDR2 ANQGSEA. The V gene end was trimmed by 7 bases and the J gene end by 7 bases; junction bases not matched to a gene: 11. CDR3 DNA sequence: TGCAGCGAGCACAGGGGGCAGGGCGAACAGCCCCAGCATTTT. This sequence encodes CSEHRGQGEQPQHF.

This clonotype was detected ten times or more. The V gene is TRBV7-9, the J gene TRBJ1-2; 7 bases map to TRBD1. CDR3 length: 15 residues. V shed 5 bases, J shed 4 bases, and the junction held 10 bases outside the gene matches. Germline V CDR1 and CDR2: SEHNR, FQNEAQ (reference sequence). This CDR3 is CASSESSGQSYGYTF. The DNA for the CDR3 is TGTGCCAGCAGCGAAAGCTCGGGACAGTCCTATGGCTACACCTTC.

Written as DNA, the CDR3 is TGCAGCGTTGTGCCTAGCGTATTACCCTACGAGCAGTACTTC. Protein sequence: CSVVPSVLPYEQYF. The chain links TRBV29-1 to TRBJ2-7; weak D call: TRBD2 (6 bases). V lost 4 bases and J lost 2, with 15 bases in between. Germline V gives CDR1 SQVTM, CDR2 ANQGSEA. This CDR3 is built from 14 residues.

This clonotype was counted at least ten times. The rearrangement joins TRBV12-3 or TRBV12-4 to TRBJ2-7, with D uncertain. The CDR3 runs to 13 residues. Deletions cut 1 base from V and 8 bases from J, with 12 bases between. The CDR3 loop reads CASSLGVASKQYF. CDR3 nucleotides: TGTGCCAGCAGTTTAGGGGTGGCTTCGAAGCAGTACTTC.

The CDR3 loop is CASTRENTGELFF. CDR3 DNA sequence: TGTGCCAGCACGCGGGAGAACACCGGGGAGCTGTTTTTT. The genes are TRBV2 and TRBJ2-2, with D possibly TRBD2 on 6 matching bases. Trimming took off 7 bases at V and 1 base at J, with 7 bases between the two ends. This CDR3 has 13 amino acids. Looked up from germline, CDR1 is SNHLY and CDR2 is FYNNEI.

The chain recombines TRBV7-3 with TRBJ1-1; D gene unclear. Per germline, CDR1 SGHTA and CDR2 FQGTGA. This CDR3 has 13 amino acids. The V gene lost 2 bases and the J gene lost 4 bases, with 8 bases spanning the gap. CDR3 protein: CASSLGFGTEAFF. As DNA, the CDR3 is TGTGCCAGCAGCTTAGGGTTCGGCACTGAAGCTTTCTTT.

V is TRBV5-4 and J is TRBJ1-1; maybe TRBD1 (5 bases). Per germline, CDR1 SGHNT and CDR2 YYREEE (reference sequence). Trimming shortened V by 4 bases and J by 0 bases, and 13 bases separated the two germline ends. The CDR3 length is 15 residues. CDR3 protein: CASSPPGTVNTEAFF. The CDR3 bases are TGTGCCAGCAGCCCCCCAGGGACGGTGAACACTGAAGCTTTCTTT. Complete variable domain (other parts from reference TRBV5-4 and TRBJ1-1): ETGVTQSPTHLIKTRGQQVTLRCSSQSGHNTVSWYQQALGQGPQFIFQYYREEENGRGNFPPRFSGLQFPNYSSELNVNALELDDSALYLCASSPPGTVNTEAFFGQGTRLTVV.

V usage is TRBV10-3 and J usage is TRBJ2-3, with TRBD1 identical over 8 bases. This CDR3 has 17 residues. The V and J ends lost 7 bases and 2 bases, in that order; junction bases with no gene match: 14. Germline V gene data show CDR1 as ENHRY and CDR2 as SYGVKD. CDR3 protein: CAINAAHSGQVTDTQYF. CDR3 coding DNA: TGTGCCATCAATGCGGCGCATTCGGGACAGGTCACAGATACGCAGTATTTT.

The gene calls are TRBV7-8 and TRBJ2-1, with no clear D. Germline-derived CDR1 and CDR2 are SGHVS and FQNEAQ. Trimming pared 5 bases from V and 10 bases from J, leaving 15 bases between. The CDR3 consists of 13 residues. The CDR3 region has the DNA TGTGCCAGCAGCGAACGGACCGGCCAAGAGCAGTTCTTC. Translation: CASSERTGQEQFF.

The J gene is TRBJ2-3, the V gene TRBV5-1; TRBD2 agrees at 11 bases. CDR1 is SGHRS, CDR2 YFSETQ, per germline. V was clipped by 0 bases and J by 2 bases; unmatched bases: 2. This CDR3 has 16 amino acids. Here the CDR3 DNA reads TGCGCCAGCAGCTTGGCTAGCGGGGGGACCACAGATACGCAGTATTTT. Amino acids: CASSLASGGTTDTQYF.

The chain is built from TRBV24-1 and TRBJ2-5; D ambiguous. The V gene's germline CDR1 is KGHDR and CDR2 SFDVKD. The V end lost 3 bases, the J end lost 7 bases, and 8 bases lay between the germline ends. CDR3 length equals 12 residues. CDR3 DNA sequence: TGTGCCACCAGTGATCTCTCCACGACCCAGTACTTC. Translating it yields CATSDLSTTQYF.

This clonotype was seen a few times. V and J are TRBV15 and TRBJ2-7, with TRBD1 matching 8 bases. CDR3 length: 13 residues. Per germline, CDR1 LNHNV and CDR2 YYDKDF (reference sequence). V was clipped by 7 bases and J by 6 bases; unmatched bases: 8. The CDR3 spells CATKRQGMLEQYF. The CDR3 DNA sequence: TGTGCCACCAAACGACAGGGGATGCTCGAGCAGTACTTC.

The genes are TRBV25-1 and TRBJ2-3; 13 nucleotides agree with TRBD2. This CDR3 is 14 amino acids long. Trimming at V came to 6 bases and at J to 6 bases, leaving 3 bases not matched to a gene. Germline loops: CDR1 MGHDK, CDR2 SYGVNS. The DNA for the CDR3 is TGTGCCAGCAGGACTAGCGGGGGGTCCGATACGCAGTATTTT. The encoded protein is CASRTSGGSDTQYF.

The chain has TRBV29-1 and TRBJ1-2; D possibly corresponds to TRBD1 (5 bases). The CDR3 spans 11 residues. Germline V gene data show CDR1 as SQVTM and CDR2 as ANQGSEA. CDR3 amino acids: CTGRGVDGYTF. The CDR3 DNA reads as TGCACCGGTCGAGGGGTAGATGGCTACACCTTC.

The CDR3: CASTFYTASNYGYTF. CDR3 sequence (DNA): TGTGCCAGCACCTTTTATACCGCTTCTAACTATGGCTACACCTTC. The chain couples TRBV5-5 to TRBJ1-2; no definite D call. Trimming removed 6 bases from V and 0 bases from J, with 15 bases in between. The CDR3 spans 15 residues. Germline V lookup: CDR1 SGHKS, CDR2 YYEKEE (reference sequence).

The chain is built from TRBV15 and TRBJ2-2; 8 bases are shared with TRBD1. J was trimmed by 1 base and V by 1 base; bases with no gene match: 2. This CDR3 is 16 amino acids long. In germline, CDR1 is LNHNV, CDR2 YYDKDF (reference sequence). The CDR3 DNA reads TGTGCCACCAGCAGAGGGGGGACAGGGAACACCGGGGAGCTGTTTTTT. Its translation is CATSRGGTGNTGELFF.

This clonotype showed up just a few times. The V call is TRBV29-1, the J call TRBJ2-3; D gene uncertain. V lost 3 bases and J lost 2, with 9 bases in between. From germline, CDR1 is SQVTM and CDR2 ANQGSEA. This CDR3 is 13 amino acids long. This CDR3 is CSVDVESTDTQYF. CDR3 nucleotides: TGCAGCGTTGATGTTGAGTCCACAGATACGCAGTATTTT.